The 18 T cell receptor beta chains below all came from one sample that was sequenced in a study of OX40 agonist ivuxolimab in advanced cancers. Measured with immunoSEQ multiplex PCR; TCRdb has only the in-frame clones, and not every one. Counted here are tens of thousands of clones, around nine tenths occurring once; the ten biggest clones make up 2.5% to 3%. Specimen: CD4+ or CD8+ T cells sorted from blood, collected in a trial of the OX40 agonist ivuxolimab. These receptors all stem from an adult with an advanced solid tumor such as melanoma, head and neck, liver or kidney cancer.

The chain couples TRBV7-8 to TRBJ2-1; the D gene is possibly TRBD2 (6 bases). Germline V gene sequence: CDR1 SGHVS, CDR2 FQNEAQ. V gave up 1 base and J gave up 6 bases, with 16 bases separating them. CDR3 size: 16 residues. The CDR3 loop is CASSLVAPRGINEQFF. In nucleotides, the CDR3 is TGTGCCAGCAGCTTAGTGGCCCCACGCGGGATCAATGAGCAGTTCTTC.

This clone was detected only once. This chain's CDR3 is CASSRVDGNTIYF. The CDR3 DNA reads TGTGCCAGCAGCCGGGTGGATGGAAACACCATATATTTT. This chain links TRBV9 with TRBJ1-3; D not certain. The CDR3 consists of 13 residues. Germline CDR1 and CDR2: SGDLS and YYNGEE. V was trimmed by 4 bases and J by 3 bases, leaving 8 bases between them.

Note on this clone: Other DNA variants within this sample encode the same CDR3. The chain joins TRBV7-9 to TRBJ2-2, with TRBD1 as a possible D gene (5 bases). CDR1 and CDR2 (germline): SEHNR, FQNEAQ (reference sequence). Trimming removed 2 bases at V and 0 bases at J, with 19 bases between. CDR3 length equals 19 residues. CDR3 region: CASSLWGVGKVTNTGELFF. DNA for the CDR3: TGTGCCAGCAGCTTATGGGGCGTTGGTAAAGTAACGAACACCGGGGAGCTGTTTTTT. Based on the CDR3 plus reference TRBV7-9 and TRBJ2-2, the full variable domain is DTGVSQNPRHKITKRGQNVTFRCDPISEHNRLYWYRQTLGQGPEFLTYFQNEAQLEKSRLLSDRFSAERPKGSFSTLEIQRTEQGDSAMYLCASSLWGVGKVTNTGELFFGEGSRLTVL.

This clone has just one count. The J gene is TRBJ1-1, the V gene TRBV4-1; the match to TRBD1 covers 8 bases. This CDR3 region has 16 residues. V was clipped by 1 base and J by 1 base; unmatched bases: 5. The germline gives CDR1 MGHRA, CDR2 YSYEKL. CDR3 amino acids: CASSQGTGQANTEAFF. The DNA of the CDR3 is TGCGCCAGCAGCCAAGGCACGGGACAGGCGAACACTGAAGCTTTCTTT.

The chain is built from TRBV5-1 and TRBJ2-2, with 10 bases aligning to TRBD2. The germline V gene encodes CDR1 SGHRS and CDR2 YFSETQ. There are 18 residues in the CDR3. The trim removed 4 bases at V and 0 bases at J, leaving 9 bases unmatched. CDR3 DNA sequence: TGCGCCAGCAGCGGTGGGGGGACTAGCGCGTCGAACACCGGGGAGCTGTTTTTT. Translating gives CASSGGGTSASNTGELFF.

The CDR3 region is CASSTGTGNEQYF. CDR3 sequence (DNA): TGTGCCAGCAGTACCGGGACAGGAAACGAGCAGTACTTC. The V call is TRBV2, the J call TRBJ2-5; 8 bases fit TRBD1. The J call is in doubt because the DNA end fits TRBJ2-7 better. CDR1 SNHLY and CDR2 FYNNEI come from the germline V gene. This CDR3 has 13 amino acids.

The CDR3: CASSLGTGAYTDTQYF. As DNA, the CDR3 is TGCGCCAGCAGCTTGGGGACAGGGGCCTACACAGATACGCAGTATTTT. This chain uses TRBV5-1 with TRBJ2-3; 9 nucleotides align to TRBD1. The V gene end was trimmed by 0 bases and the J gene end by 2 bases; junction bases not matched to a gene: 4. The CDR3 contains 16 residues. Germline CDR1 is SGHRS and CDR2 is YFSETQ.

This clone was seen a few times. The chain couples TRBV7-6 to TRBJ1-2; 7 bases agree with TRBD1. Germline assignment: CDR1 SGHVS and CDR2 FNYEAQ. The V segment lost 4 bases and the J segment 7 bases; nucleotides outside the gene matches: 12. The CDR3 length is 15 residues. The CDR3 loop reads CASSSPGRGYTGYTF. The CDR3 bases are TGTGCCAGCAGCTCTCCGGGCAGGGGGTATACTGGCTACACCTTC. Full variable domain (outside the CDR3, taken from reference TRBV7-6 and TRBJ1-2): GAGVSQSPRYKVTKRGQDVALRCDPISGHVSLYWYRQALGQGPEFLTYFNYEAQQDKSGLPNDRFSAERPEGSISTLTIQRTEQRDSAMYRCASSSPGRGYTGYTFGSGTRLTVV.

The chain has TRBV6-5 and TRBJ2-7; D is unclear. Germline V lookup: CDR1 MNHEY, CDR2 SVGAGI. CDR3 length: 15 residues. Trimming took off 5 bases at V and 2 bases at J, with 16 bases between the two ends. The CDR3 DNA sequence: TGTGCCAGCAGTCCCCTCGACCTCCCTCCCTACGAGCAGTACTTC. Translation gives CASSPLDLPPYEQYF.

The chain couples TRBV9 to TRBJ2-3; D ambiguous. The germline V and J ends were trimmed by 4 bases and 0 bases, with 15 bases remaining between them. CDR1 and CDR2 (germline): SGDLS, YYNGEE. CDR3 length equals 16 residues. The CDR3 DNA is TGTGCCAGCAGCCCCCGACTGGCGGCTAGCACAGATACGCAGTATTTT. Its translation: CASSPRLAASTDTQYF.

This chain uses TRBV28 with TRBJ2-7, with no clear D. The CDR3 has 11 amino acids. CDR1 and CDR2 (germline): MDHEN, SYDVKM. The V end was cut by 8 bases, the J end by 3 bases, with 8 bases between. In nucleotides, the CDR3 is TGTGCCAGCGCTGACCTCTACGAGCAGTACTTC. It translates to CASADLYEQYF.

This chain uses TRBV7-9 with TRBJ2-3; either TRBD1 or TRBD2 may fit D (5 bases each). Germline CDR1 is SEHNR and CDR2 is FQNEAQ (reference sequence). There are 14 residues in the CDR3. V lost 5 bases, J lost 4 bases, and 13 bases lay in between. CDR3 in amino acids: CASSRDQGSDTQYF. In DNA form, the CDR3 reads TGTGCCAGCAGCCGGGACCAGGGTTCAGATACGCAGTATTTT.

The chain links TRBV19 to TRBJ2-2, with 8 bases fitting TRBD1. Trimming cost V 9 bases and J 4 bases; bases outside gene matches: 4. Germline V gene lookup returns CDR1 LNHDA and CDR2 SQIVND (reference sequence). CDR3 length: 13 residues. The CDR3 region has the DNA TGTGCCAGCGGACAGGGCCCCACCGGGGAGCTGTTTTTT. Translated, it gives CASGQGPTGELFF. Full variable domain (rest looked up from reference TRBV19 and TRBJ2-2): DGGITQSPKYLFRKEGQNVTLSCEQNLNHDAMYWYRQDPGQGLRLIYYSQIVNDFQKGDIAEGYSVSREKKESFPLTVTSAQKNPTAFYLCASGQGPTGELFFGEGSRLTVL.

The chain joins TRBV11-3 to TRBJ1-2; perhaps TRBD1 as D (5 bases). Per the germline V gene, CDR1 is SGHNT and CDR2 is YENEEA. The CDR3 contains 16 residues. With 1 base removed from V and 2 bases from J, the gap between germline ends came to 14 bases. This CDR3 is CASSLVGAGMNYGYTF. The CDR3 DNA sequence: TGTGCCAGCAGCTTAGTCGGGGCAGGGATGAACTATGGCTACACCTTC.

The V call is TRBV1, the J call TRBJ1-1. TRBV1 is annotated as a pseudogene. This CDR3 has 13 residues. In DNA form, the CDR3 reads TGCACCAGCAGCCCCGTGGAAGACACTGAAGCTTTCTTT. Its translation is CTSSPVEDTEAFF.

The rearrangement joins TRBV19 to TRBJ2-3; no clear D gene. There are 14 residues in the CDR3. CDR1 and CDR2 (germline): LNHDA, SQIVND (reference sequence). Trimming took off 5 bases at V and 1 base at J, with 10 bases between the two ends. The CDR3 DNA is TGTGCCAGTAGTCCCCAGCTAGGCACAGATACGCAGTATTTT. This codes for CASSPQLGTDTQYF.

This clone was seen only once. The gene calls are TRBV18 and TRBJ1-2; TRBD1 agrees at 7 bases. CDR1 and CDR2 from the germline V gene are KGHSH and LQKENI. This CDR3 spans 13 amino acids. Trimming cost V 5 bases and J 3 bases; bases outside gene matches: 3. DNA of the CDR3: TGTGCCAGCTCAGCCGGACAGGACTATGGCTACACCTTC. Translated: CASSAGQDYGYTF.

The CDR3 reads CASSLVAGGELFF. The CDR3 nucleotides are TGTGCCAGCAGCTTGGTTGCCGGCGGGGAGCTGTTTTTT. This chain joins TRBV5-4 and TRBJ2-2; D is undetermined. In germline, CDR1 is SGHNT, CDR2 YYREEE (reference sequence). The V end lost 0 bases, the J end lost 7 bases, and 7 bases lay between the germline ends. This CDR3 spans 13 amino acids.